This is a list of T cell receptor beta chains from one sample in a study of regulatory T cells in long-lasting Graves disease. MiXCR, applied by TCRdb to the multiplex PCR reads, yields one record per CDR3 protein. The table has fewer than 650,000 distinct CDR3 sequences, 16% seen once. The sample was also linked to a second study, of T cells in Graves' hyperthyroidism and ophthalmopathy.

Source: peripheral blood mononuclear cells (PBMCs), taken at new diagnosis, from a patient treated with antithyroid drugs. These receptors were taken from a woman in her twenties or thirties with Graves disease. CDR3s include the opening cysteine and the closing phenylalanine or tryptophan. D genes are given only for firm matches. Clone size appears in some rows only: once, few, many, or a class for an expanded clone.

clone size	J gene	D gene	V gene	CDR3 protein	CDR3 DNA
many	TRBJ2-7	-	TRBV2	CASSVLLLSEQYF	TGTGCCAGCAGTGTTCTCCTACTTTCCGAGCAGTACTTC
few	TRBJ1-1	TRBD1	TRBV11-1	CASSLGQGKPITEAFF	TGTGCCAGCAGCTTGGGACAGGGAAAACCCATCACTGAAGCTTTCTTT
-	TRBJ2-1	-	TRBV11-2	CASSQASEGREQFF	TGCGCCAGCAGCCAAGCGTCGGAGGGCCGGGAGCAGTTCTTC
few	TRBJ1-4	-	TRBV14	CASSRGRLQEKLFF	TGTGCCAGCAGCCGGGGACGGCTTCAAGAAAAACTGTTTTTT
many	TRBJ1-5	-	TRBV12-3/TRBV12-4	CASSFLEGQPQHF	TGTGCCAGCAGTTTTCTAGAGGGTCAGCCCCAGCATTTT
-	TRBJ1-2	-	TRBV20-1	CSATNHRDRLGGYTF	TGCAGTGCTACGAACCACAGGGACCGCTTGGGTGGCTACACCTTC
many	TRBJ1-2	-	TRBV11-2	CASSLDLTAYGYTF	TGTGCCAGCAGCTTAGATCTAACGGCCTATGGCTACACCTTC
many	TRBJ2-1	-	TRBV12-3/TRBV12-4	CASSLTPYNDGQFF	TGTGCCAGCAGTTTGACACCCTACAATGATGGGCAGTTCTTC
-	TRBJ1-2	-	TRBV12-3/TRBV12-4	CTSSLRNRPYGYTF	TGCACCAGCAGTTTAAGGAATCGCCCCTATGGCTACACCTTC
many	TRBJ2-2	-	TRBV20-1	CSARHSGGGSGELFF	TGCAGTGCAAGACACAGCGGAGGAGGTTCCGGGGAGCTGTTTTTT
many	TRBJ2-7	-	TRBV7-9	CASSFPGRAYEQYF	TGTGCCAGCAGTTTTCCGGGCAGGGCCTACGAGCAGTACTTC
few	TRBJ1-5	-	TRBV20-1	CSAATGNQPQHF	TGCAGTGCTGCTACAGGAAATCAGCCCCAGCATTTT
few	TRBJ1-2	-	TRBV29-1	CSVEVGPTF	TGCAGCGTTGAAGTGGGCCCCACCTTC
-	TRBJ2-2	TRBD2	TRBV20-1	CSALGTSGFTGELFF	TGCAGTGCTCTAGGGACTAGCGGGTTCACCGGGGAGCTGTTTTTT
few	TRBJ2-7	-	TRBV2	CASSELALVGGEQYF	TGTGCCAGCAGTGAACTAGCGCTCGTCGGGGGCGAGCAGTACTTC
few	TRBJ2-1	-	TRBV6-1	CASSGQNYNEQFF	TGTGCCAGCAGCGGACAGAACTACAATGAGCAGTTCTTC
few	TRBJ2-3	-	TRBV13	CASSQWGGTTQYF	TGTGCCAGCAGCCAATGGGGAGGGACAACGCAGTATTTT
many	TRBJ1-4	-	TRBV28	CASSSPHGNEKLFF	TGTGCCAGCAGTTCCCCCCACGGGAATGAAAAACTGTTTTTT
many	TRBJ1-1	TRBD1	TRBV19	CASGQGDLTEAFF	TGTGCCAGTGGACAGGGGGATCTCACTGAAGCTTTCTTT
-	TRBJ2-2	-	TRBV11-2	CASSPPRDKNTGELFF	TGTGCCAGCAGCCCTCCCCGGGACAAAAACACCGGGGAGCTGTTTTTT
-	TRBJ2-3	-	TRBV7-3	CASSLSASTDTQYF	TGTGCCAGCAGCTTATCGGCCAGCACAGATACGCAGTATTTT
many	TRBJ2-1	-	TRBV7-9	CASSLSGWNEQFF	TGTGCCAGCAGCTTATCCGGGTGGAATGAGCAGTTCTTC
few	TRBJ1-1	-	TRBV2	CASMRQQNTEAFF	TGTGCCAGCATGCGTCAGCAGAACACTGAAGCTTTCTTT
many	TRBJ1-2	TRBD1	TRBV28	CAILTGTDGYTF	TGTGCCATCCTGACAGGGACAGATGGCTACACCTTC
many	TRBJ2-1	TRBD1	TRBV20-1	CSAGGGTGDNEQFF	TGCAGTGCAGGGGGCGGGACAGGGGATAATGAGCAGTTCTTC
many	TRBJ2-1	TRBD2	TRBV6-1	CASLTSGSSYNEQFF	TGTGCCAGCCTAACTAGCGGTTCCTCCTACAATGAGCAGTTCTTC
-	TRBJ2-7	TRBD1	TRBV5-1	CASSSMPGQTIYEQYF	TGCGCCAGCAGCTCGATGCCGGGACAGACGATATACGAGCAGTACTTC
few	TRBJ2-5	-	TRBV2	CASSERRPKYF	TGTGCCAGCAGTGAACGGAGGCCTAAGTACTTC
-	TRBJ1-5	TRBD1	TRBV3-1	CASSQTGSEGQPQHF	TGTGCCAGCAGCCAGACAGGGTCTGAGGGTCAGCCCCAGCATTTT
many	TRBJ1-3	-	TRBV27	CASSLSDSSGNTIYF	TGTGCCAGCTCACTCTCCGACAGCTCTGGAAACACCATATATTTT
many	TRBJ1-4	-	TRBV2	CASIKQGSEKLFF	TGTGCCAGCATTAAGCAGGGGAGCGAAAAACTGTTTTTT
-	TRBJ2-3	TRBD2	TRBV11-2	CASSLKLLAGNTDTQYF	TGTGCCAGCAGCTTAAAGTTACTAGCGGGAAACACAGATACGCAGTATTTT
few	TRBJ2-7	TRBD2	TRBV18	CASSPPSGGAREQYF	TGTGCCAGCTCACCACCCTCGGGGGGGGCGCGCGAGCAGTACTTC
few	TRBJ1-5	TRBD1	TRBV12-3/TRBV12-4	CASSPADRRQPQHF	TGTGCCAGCAGTCCGGCGGACAGGCGGCAGCCCCAGCATTTT
-	TRBJ2-2	-	TRBV19	CASSIPPSTGELFF	TGTGCCAGTAGTATCCCCCCCTCGACCGGGGAGCTGTTTTTT
many	TRBJ2-7	TRBD2	TRBV7-9	CASKREGSYEQYF	TGTGCCAGCAAGAGGGAGGGCTCCTACGAGCAGTACTTC
-	TRBJ2-4	-	TRBV12-3/TRBV12-4	CASSLKRAKNIQYF	TGTGCCAGCAGTTTAAAGAGGGCCAAAAACATTCAGTACTTC
few	TRBJ1-5	-	TRBV27	CASSYQAGNQPQHF	TGTGCCAGCAGTTATCAGGCAGGTAATCAGCCCCAGCATTTT
many	TRBJ1-2	TRBD1	TRBV2	CASSVIGTGDYGYTF	TGTGCCAGCAGTGTAATAGGGACAGGGGACTATGGCTACACCTTC
-	TRBJ1-4	-	TRBV7-8	CASSLGAGQLNEKLFF	TGTGCCAGCAGCTTAGGAGCTGGACAGTTAAATGAAAAACTGTTTTTT
many	TRBJ2-7	TRBD1	TRBV3-1	CASSRLTGGNEQYF	TGTGCCAGCAGCCGTTTGACAGGGGGCAACGAGCAGTACTTC
few	TRBJ1-2	TRBD1	TRBV4-2	CASSQEQTGGYGYTF	TGTGCCAGCAGCCAAGAGCAAACAGGGGGCTATGGCTACACCTTC
many	TRBJ2-3	-	TRBV5-1	CASSFSGDGTDTQYF	TGCGCCAGCAGCTTTAGCGGAGACGGGACAGATACGCAGTATTTT
-	TRBJ1-1	-	TRBV27	CASSFGARGNTEAFF	TGTGCCAGCAGCTTCGGAGCGAGGGGAAACACTGAAGCTTTCTTT
many	TRBJ2-2	-	TRBV19	CASTNPGLGITGELFF	TGTGCCAGCACGAACCCGGGGCTGGGGATTACCGGGGAGCTGTTTTTT
-	TRBJ2-3	-	TRBV6-5	CASSSPRGSGTTDTQYF	TGTGCCAGCAGTTCCCCCCGGGGGTCTGGGACAACAGATACGCAGTATTTT
many	TRBJ1-2	TRBD1	TRBV14	CASSQTGKRDGYTF	TGTGCCAGCAGCCAGACAGGGAAGCGCGACGGCTACACCTTC
few	TRBJ2-1	-	TRBV20-1	CSASSLWADEQFF	TGCAGTGCTAGCTCCCTATGGGCAGATGAGCAGTTCTTC
many	TRBJ2-2	-	TRBV5-1	CASSLGQDTGELFF	TGCGCCAGCAGCTTGGGGCAGGACACCGGGGAGCTGTTTTTT
-	TRBJ1-2	-	TRBV6-1	CASSSLTGAGDGYTF	TGTGCCAGCAGCTCACTGACCGGCGCGGGGGATGGCTACACCTTC
many	TRBJ2-7	-	TRBV7-8	CASSPGWRRSYEQYF	TGTGCCAGCAGCCCAGGATGGAGGCGGTCCTACGAGCAGTACTTC
many	TRBJ2-7	-	TRBV2	CASNPTRTAYEQYF	TGTGCCAGCAACCCTACCCGGACAGCCTACGAGCAGTACTTC
-	TRBJ2-2	-	TRBV7-9	CASSLELGQSGELFF	TGTGCCAGCAGCTTAGAACTAGGACAGAGCGGGGAGCTGTTTTTT
-	TRBJ1-1	-	TRBV19	CASSTLAGSNTEAFF	TGTGCCAGTAGTACCCTGGCGGGGTCAAACACTGAAGCTTTCTTT
few	TRBJ2-1	-	TRBV20-1	CSASNLRGQVIYNEQFF	TGCAGTGCTAGTAATCTTCGAGGCCAGGTGATATACAATGAGCAGTTCTTC